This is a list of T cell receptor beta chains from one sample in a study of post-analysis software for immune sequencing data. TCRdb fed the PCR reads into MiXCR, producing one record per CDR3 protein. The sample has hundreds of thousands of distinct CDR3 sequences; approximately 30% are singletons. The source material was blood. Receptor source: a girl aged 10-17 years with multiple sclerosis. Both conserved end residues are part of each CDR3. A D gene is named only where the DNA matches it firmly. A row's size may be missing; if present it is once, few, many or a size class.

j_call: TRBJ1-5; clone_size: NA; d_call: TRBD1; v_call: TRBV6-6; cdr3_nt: TGTGCCAGCAGTTACAGGACAGGGGGCGCGCAGCCCCAGCATTTT; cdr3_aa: CASSYRTGGAQPQHF
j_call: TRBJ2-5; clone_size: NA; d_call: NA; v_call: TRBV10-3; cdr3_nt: TGTGCCATCAGTGAGACAGGGAGGCAAGAGACCCAGTACTTC; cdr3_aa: CAISETGRQETQYF
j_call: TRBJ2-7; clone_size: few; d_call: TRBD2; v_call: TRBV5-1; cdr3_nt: TGCGCCAGCAGGTGGACTAGCGGGGACGAGCAGTACTTC; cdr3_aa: CASRWTSGDEQYF
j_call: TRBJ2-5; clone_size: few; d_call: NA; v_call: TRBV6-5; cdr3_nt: TGTGCCAGCAGTCCGTGGGGGCAAGAGACCCAGTACTTC; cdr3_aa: CASSPWGQETQYF
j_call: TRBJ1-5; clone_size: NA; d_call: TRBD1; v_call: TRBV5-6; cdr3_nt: TGTGCCAGCAGCTTGGGCGCAGGGGGAGGTTGGCAGCCCCAGCATTTT; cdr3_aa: CASSLGAGGGWQPQHF
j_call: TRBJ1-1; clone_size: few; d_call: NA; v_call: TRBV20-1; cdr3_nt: TGCAGTGCTAGAGAGTGGTCTAGGGGCACTGAAGCTTTCTTT; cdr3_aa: CSAREWSRGTEAFF
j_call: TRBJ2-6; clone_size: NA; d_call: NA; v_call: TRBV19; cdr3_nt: TGTGCCAGTAGTATAGATCGGGCCAACGTCCTGACTTTC; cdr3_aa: CASSIDRANVLTF
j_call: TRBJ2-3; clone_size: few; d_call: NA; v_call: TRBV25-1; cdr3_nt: TGTGCCAGCAGTCGTGACCCCACAGATACGCAGTATTTT; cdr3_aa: CASSRDPTDTQYF
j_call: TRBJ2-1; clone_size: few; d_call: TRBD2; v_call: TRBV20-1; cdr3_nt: TGCAGTGCAGAGTGGTCTAGCGGGAGGACCTACAATGAGCAGTTCTTC; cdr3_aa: CSAEWSSGRTYNEQFF
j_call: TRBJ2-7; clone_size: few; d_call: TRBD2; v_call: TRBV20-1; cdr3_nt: TGCAGTGCTAGCCCTAGCGGGAGCTCCTACGAGCAGTACTTC; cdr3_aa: CSASPSGSSYEQYF
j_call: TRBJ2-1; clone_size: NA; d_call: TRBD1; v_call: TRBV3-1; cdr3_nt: TGTGCCAGCAGCCAATGGGACAGACCCTACAATGAGCAGTTCTTC; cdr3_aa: CASSQWDRPYNEQFF
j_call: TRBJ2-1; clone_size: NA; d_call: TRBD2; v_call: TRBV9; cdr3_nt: TGTGCCAGCAGCGTCGGGCGGGAGGGATTTTACAATGAGCAGTTCTTC; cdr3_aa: CASSVGREGFYNEQFF
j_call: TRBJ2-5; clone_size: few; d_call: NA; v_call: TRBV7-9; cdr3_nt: TGTGCCAGCACCCCAAGAGTGGAGACCCAGTACTTC; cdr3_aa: CASTPRVETQYF
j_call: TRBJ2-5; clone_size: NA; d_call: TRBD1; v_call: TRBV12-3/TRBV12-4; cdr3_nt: TGTGCCAGCAGTATAACGGGACAGGGGGCACGAGAGACCCAGTACTTC; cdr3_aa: CASSITGQGARETQYF
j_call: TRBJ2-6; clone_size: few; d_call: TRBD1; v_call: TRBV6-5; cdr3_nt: TGTGCCAGCAGTTACTGGGCAGGGGGTGGGTCTGGGGCCAACGTCCTGACTTTC; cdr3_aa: CASSYWAGGGSGANVLTF
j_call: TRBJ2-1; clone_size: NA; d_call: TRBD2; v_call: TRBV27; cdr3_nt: TGTGCCAGCAGTCCCGGACTAGCGGGGAGCGGGCAGTTCTTC; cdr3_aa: CASSPGLAGSGQFF
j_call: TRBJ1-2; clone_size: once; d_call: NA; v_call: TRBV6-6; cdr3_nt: TGTGCCAGCAACCTACAGTCCCCCTATGGCTACACCTTC; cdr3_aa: CASNLQSPYGYTF
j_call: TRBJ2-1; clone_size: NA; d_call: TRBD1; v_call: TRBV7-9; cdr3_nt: TGTGCCAGCAGCTCTTTCAGGGGGCGCGTTAATGAGCAGTTCTTC; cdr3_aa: CASSSFRGRVNEQFF
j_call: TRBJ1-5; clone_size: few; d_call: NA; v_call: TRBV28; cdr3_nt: TGTGCCGTACCCCAGGAGGTGCAGGGCAATCAGCCCCAGCATTTT; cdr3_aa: CAVPQEVQGNQPQHF
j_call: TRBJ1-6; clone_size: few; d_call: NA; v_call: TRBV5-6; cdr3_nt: TGTGCCAGCAGCTGGACTAGGGGTCCCTATAATTCACCCCTCCACTTT; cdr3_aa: CASSWTRGPYNSPLHF
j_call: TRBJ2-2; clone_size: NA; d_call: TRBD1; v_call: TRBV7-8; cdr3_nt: TGTGCCAGCACCCAACGTTGGGGACAGGGCATCACCGGGGAGCTGTTTTTT; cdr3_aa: CASTQRWGQGITGELFF
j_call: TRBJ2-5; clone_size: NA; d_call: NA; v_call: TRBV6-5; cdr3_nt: TGCGCCAGCAGTTTAAGGCGAGGGGCCGAGACCCAGTACTTC; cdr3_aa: CASSLRRGAETQYF
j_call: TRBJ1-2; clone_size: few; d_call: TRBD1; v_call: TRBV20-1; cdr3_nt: TGCAGTGCTAGAGATGTGGACAGGCATCTCATCCATGGCTACACCTTC; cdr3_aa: CSARDVDRHLIHGYTF